This TCR beta chain was recorded in a study of shared clonotypes between healthy human individuals. Overall study results and limits: Sampling covered blood only; tissue repertoires likely differ.

Donors included only healthy HIV-negative adults lacking recent acute infections or vaccinations. Into CD45RA+ naive and CD45RA-negative memory subsets, the CD4+ cells were split. Remarks on this clone: Its antigen is as yet unknown.

In the original processing: Junction-only immunoSEQ sequences carried no quality scores, so filtering differed. Libraries were prepared by immunoSEQ multiplex PCR; TCRdb keeps only in-frame clonotypes and omits some of them. V, J and clone size are those of that table, while D and trimming were read from the DNA. The repertoire holds 2 million to 3 million clones, with more than 90% as singletons. V lost 4 bases, J lost 2 bases, and 4 bases stayed unmatched. CDR1 and CDR2 from the germline V gene are MNHNY and SVGAGI (reference sequence). The CDR3 consists of 14 residues. This chain uses TRBV6-6 with TRBJ2-7; 8 bases are shared with TRBD1. Sequencing was performed on naive CD4+ T cells sorted from blood. Subset defined: CD45RA+ positively selected. This sequence originates from a man between 18 and 29 years old in good health. CDR3 nucleotide sequence: TGTGCCAGCAGTTCCGGGACAGGCCCCTACGAGCAGTACTTC. It encodes CASSSGTGPYEQYF.